These 5 T cell receptor beta chains share one sample of origin, sequenced in a study of cytomegalovirus exposure and HLA in healthy donors. Primers for the PCR totalled 60 Vbeta and 13 Jbeta. Sequencing was performed with immunoSEQ multiplex PCR; in TCRdb, only in-frame clones are kept and a portion is missing. The repertoire includes about 140,000 clones, roughly four fifths of them detected once, and around 4.1% sits in the top ten. Sequencing was done on a sample of PBMCs. The receptors were sampled from a man aged 35 to 55 in good health and CMV-seropositive.

This clone was detected only a few times. The chain recombines TRBV27 with TRBJ1-5; D is unresolved. Trimming took 3 bases from V and 7 from J, leaving 10 bases between them. This CDR3 is built from 13 residues. Looked up from germline, CDR1 is MNHEY and CDR2 is SMNVEV (reference sequence). CDR3 residues: CASSFSGRQPQHF. CDR3 DNA: TGTGCCAGCAGTTTTAGCGGGAGGCAGCCCCAGCATTTT.

This clone was seen more than once but under ten times. The DNA for the CDR3 is TGTGCCAGCAGTCCTAGACCATTCTCCTACGAGCAGTACTTC. Its translation: CASSPRPFSYEQYF. The V gene is TRBV7-7, the J gene TRBJ2-7; D gene uncertain. Looked up from germline, CDR1 is SSHAT and CDR2 is FNYEAQ (reference sequence). The CDR3 contains 14 residues. V was trimmed by 6 bases and J by 0 bases, leaving 12 bases between them.

V gene TRBV5-1 combines with J gene TRBJ2-2; 9 bases line up with TRBD1. The germline V gene encodes CDR1 SGHRS and CDR2 YFSETQ. V lost 2 bases and J lost 2; bases outside the gene matches: 4. The CDR3 spans 16 residues. CDR3 DNA: TGCGCCAGCAGCTTATGGGGACAGGGAAACACCGGGGAGCTGTTTTTT. Its translation: CASSLWGQGNTGELFF.

This chain links TRBV19 with TRBJ1-2; D might be TRBD1 (5 bases). CDR3 length: 13 residues. Per the germline V gene, CDR1 is LNHDA and CDR2 is SQIVND (reference sequence). Trimming stripped 10 bases from V and 2 bases from J, with 14 bases between. Written as DNA, the CDR3 is TGTGCCACCGGGAGGGGCCGGAACTATGGCTACACCTTC. Its protein product is CATGRGRNYGYTF.

The chain couples TRBV5-1 to TRBJ2-5; 8 bases match TRBD1. V lost 5 bases, J lost 1 base, and 10 bases stayed unmatched. In germline, CDR1 is SGHRS, CDR2 YFSETQ. The CDR3 is 16 residues long. The DNA of the CDR3 is TGCGCCAGCAGTTACCGGACAGGGCCAACCCAAGAGACCCAGTACTTC. Residues: CASSYRTGPTQETQYF.